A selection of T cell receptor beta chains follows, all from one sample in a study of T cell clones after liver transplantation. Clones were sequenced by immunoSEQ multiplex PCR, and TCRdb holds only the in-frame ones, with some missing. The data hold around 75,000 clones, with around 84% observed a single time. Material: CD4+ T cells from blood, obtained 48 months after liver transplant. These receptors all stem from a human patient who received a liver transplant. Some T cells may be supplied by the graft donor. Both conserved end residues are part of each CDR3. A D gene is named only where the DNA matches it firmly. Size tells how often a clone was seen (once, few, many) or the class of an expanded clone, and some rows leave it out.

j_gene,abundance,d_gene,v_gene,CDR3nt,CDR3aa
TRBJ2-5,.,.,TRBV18,TGTGCCAGCTCACCCTCGCGCGCAGGAGAGACCCAGTACTTC,CASSPSRAGETQYF
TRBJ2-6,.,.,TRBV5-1,TGCGCCAGCAGCTTGGTTCCCTCTGGGGCCAACGTCCTGACTTTC,CASSLVPSGANVLTF
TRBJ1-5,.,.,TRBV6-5,TGTGCCAGCTCTCCTAGGGGAGCTAGCAATCAGCCCCAGCATTTT,CASSPRGASNQPQHF
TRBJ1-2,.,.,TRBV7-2,TGTGCCAGCAGCTTAGCCAATTATGGCTACACCTTC,CASSLANYGYTF
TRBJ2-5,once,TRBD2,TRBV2,TGTGCCAGCAGACCCCCAGAGCGGGGGGAGACCCAGTACTTC,CASRPPERGETQYF
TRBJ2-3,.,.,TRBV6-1,TGTGCCAGCAGTCAGGTGAGGACAGATACGCAGTATTTT,CASSQVRTDTQYF
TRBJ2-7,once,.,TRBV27,TGTGCCAGCAGTTTAGGCCGGGACACCTTACGAGTGCAGTACTTC,CASSLGRDTLRVQYF
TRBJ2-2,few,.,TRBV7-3,TGTGCCAGCAGCTTAGTGGGACAAGGGGATGGCGGGGAGCTGTTTTTT,CASSLVGQGDGGELFF
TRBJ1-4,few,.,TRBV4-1,TGCGCCAGCAGCCAAGAGGGGCGATTGGATGGAGAAAAACTGTTTTTT,CASSQEGRLDGEKLFF
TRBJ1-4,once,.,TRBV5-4,TGTGCCAGCAGTGGGGGGACAACTAATGAAAAACTGTTTTTT,CASSGGTTNEKLFF
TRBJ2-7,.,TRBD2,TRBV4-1,TGCGCCAGCAGCCAAGATTTCCGGGCGGGGGGACTCGAGCAGTACTTC,CASSQDFRAGGLEQYF
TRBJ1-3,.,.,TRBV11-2,TGTGCCAGCAGCCCCTCAATTGGAAACACCATATATTTT,CASSPSIGNTIYF
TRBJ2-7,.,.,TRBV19,TGTGCCAGTAGTATAGAAGGCTCCTACGAGCAGTACTTC,CASSIEGSYEQYF
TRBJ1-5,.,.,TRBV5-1,TGCGCCAGCAGCTTGGCCCCGGGAGGCAATCAGCCCCAGCATTTT,CASSLAPGGNQPQHF
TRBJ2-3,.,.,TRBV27,TGTGCCAGCAGTTCAAGCGGGTTCCCCACAGATACGCAGTATTTT,CASSSSGFPTDTQYF
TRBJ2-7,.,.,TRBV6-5,TGTGCCAGCAGTTCCCCATTGGCAGGGCAAAGGTACGAGCAGTACTTC,CASSSPLAGQRYEQYF
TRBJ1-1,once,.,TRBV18,TGTGCCAGCTCACCAGGGGCCACTGAAGCTTTCTTT,CASSPGATEAFF
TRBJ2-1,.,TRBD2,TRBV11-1,TGTGCCAGCAGCTTAGAGGCGGGAGCAAATGAGCAGTTCTTC,CASSLEAGANEQFF
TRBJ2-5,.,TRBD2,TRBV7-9,TGTGCCAGCAGCTTAACTAGCGGGGTAGAGACCCAGTACTTC,CASSLTSGVETQYF
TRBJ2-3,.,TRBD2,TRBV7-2,TGTGCCAGCAGCCAACCGGGGACTAGCGGGGGGGCGGTAGATACGCAGTATTTT,CASSQPGTSGGAVDTQYF
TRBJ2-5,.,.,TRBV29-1,TGCAGCGTTGGGCTCGACCCTGGGGAGACCCAGTACTTC,CSVGLDPGETQYF
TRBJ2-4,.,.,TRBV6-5,TGTGCCCGGGGGGCCCTCGTCATTCAGTACTTC,CARGALVIQYF
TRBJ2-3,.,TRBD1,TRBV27,TGTGCCAGCAGTTTTGGGCAGGGGGAAAGAGATACGCAGTATTTT,CASSFGQGERDTQYF
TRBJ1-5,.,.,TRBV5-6,TGTGCCAGCTCCTACGGGGAACAGCCCCAGCATTTT,CASSYGEQPQHF
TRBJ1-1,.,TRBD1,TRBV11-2,TGTGCCAGCAGCTTAGGAGACAGGGGTGAAGCTTTCTTT,CASSLGDRGEAFF
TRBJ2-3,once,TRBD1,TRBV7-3,TGTGCCAGCAGCTCCGACAGGGGGGCAGATACGCAGTATTTT,CASSSDRGADTQYF
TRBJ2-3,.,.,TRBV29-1,TGCAGCGTTGGTTCAGGGGCAGATACGCAGTATTTT,CSVGSGADTQYF
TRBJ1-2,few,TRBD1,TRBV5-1,TGCGCCAGCAGCTTGGGACAGGGCGGTGGCTACACCTTC,CASSLGQGGGYTF
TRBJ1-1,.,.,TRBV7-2,TGTGCCAGCAGCACCCCCGGACAGATTAGAACTGAAGCTTTCTTT,CASSTPGQIRTEAFF
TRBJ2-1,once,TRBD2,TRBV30,TGTGCCTGGAGCTTACTAAGCGGGAGGCCCTACAATGAGCAGTTCTTC,CAWSLLSGRPYNEQFF
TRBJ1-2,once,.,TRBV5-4,TGTGCCAGCAGCTCGGAGGGGCATGACAACTATGGCTACACCTTC,CASSSEGHDNYGYTF
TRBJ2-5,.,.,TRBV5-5,TGTGCCAGCAGCTTGGCACGGCCCCAAGAGACCCAGTACTTC,CASSLARPQETQYF
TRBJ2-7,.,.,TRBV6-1,TGTGCCAGCCTTTGGAACGGGATGGAAGAGCAGTACTTC,CASLWNGMEEQYF
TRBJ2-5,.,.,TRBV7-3,TGTGCCAGCAGCTTACAGGATCGAGAGACCCAGTACTTC,CASSLQDRETQYF
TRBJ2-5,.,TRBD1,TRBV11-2,TGTGCCAGCAGCCCAGGACAGGGAGGCGGCCAAGAGACCCAGTACTTC,CASSPGQGGGQETQYF
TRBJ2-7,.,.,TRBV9,TGTGCCAGCAGCGTAGGTCCGGGACCGGAATACGAGCAGTACTTC,CASSVGPGPEYEQYF
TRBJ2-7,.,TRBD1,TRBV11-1,TGTGCCAGCAGCGGACGACAGGGGATCGAGCAGTACTTC,CASSGRQGIEQYF
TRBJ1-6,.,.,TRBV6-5,TGTGCCAGCAGTTACTCCTGGACAGCTAATTCACCCCTCCACTTT,CASSYSWTANSPLHF
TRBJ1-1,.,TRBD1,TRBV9,TGTGCCAGCAGCGTAGGGGACAGGGGCACTGAAGCTTTCTTT,CASSVGDRGTEAFF
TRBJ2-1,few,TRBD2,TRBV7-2,TGTGCCAGCAGCTTAGAGCGGGGGGATTACAATGAGCAGTTCTTC,CASSLERGDYNEQFF
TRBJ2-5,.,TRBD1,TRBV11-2,TGTGCCAGCAGCTCTTTCGGACAGGGGGAGACCCAGTACTTC,CASSSFGQGETQYF
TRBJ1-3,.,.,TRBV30,TGTGCCTGGAGTACTACAGGGACTATATATTTT,CAWSTTGTIYF